The 8 T cell receptor beta chains listed next were all sequenced from one sample in a study of vaccination and CD4 T cells after COVID-19. Cultured CD4+ T-cell DNA underwent Oncomine TCR Beta short-read sequencing. MiXCR, run by TCRdb on the PCR reads, gives a single entry per CDR3 protein. The sample has fewer than 9,500 distinct CDR3 sequences, roughly 29% seen once. Antigens for these TCRs are unknown. Stated treatment: roughly ten-day PBMC culture with coronavirus spike peptide pools or control peptides (ViraFEST assay). Pre-COVID-19 pandemic sampling (2011-2018) yielded the unexposed donor's CD4+ T cells. Sequences were obtained from CD4+ T cells from blood, cultured in vitro. The origin of the receptors is a human donor in good health.

This chain links TRBV2 with TRBJ2-4; 7 nucleotides match TRBD1. The CDR3 has 13 amino acids. The germline V gene encodes CDR1 SNHLY and CDR2 FYNNEI. V shed 10 bases and J 7 bases; nucleotides not matched to a gene: 10. This CDR3 is CATQGARGNIQYF. DNA for the CDR3: TGTGCCACCCAAGGTGCCAGGGGGAACATTCAGTACTTC.

The chain combines TRBV6-5 with TRBJ1-2, with D perhaps TRBD1 (5 bases). There are 14 residues in the CDR3. V dropped 3 bases and J dropped 4 bases, with 12 bases sitting between them. CDR1 is MNHEY, CDR2 SVGAGI, per germline. The CDR3 sequence: CASSYVDRAYGYTF. The CDR3 nucleotides are TGTGCCAGCAGTTATGTAGACAGAGCCTATGGCTACACCTTC.

The table lists this clonotype with a few counts. This sequence joins TRBV6-1 and TRBJ2-7, with 12 bases that match TRBD2. There are 14 residues in the CDR3. Germline-derived CDR1 and CDR2 are MNHNS and SASEGT. V lost 7 bases to trimming and J lost 4 bases; unmatched junction nucleotides: 5. CDR3 nucleotide sequence: TGTGCCAGCAAATGGACTAGCGGGGTGTACGAGCAGTACTTC. Amino acid sequence: CASKWTSGVYEQYF.

To note about this clonotype: A much larger clone differs from this one at a single base, so this may be a read error. This chain uses TRBV25-1 with TRBJ1-2; 7 bases line up with TRBD1. V dropped 4 bases and J dropped 4; count of bases not matched to a gene: 9. The CDR3 contains 15 residues. The V gene's germline CDR1 is MGHDK and CDR2 SYGVNS. The CDR3 spells CASSARQGWSYGYTF. The DNA of the CDR3 is TGTGCCAGCAGTGCTAGACAGGGATGGAGCTATGGCTACACCTTC.

The V and J genes are TRBV7-2 and TRBJ1-1; D gene uncertain. Germline CDR1 is SGHTA and CDR2 is FQGNSA. Trimming took 4 bases from V and 4 from J, leaving 10 bases between them. The length of the CDR3 is 13 residues. This chain's CDR3 is CASSSQEGTEAFF. Written as DNA, the CDR3 is TGTGCCAGCAGCTCCCAAGAGGGCACTGAAGCTTTCTTT.

About this clonotype: This may be a read error, as it is one base from a much larger clone. DNA for the CDR3: TGTGCCAGCAGCCCTGTAGCGGGAGGCGCGCAGTATTTT. This sequence encodes CASSPVAGGAQYF. The rearrangement links TRBV7-3 to TRBJ2-3; 10 positions match TRBD2. The V and J ends lost 5 bases and 10 bases, in that order; junction bases with no gene match: 6. CDR3 length equals 13 residues. CDR1 is SGHTA and CDR2 is FQGTGA in the germline V gene.

V usage is TRBV5-1 and J usage is TRBJ2-3; unclear D gene. In germline, CDR1 is SGHRS, CDR2 YFSETQ. V lost 0 bases, J lost 1 base, and 3 bases lay in between. The CDR3 has 13 amino acids. CDR3 DNA: TGCGCCAGCAGCTTGGCGGGCACAGATACGCAGTATTTT. Its protein is CASSLAGTDTQYF.

J is TRBJ1-2 and V is TRBV20-1, with TRBD1 as a possible D gene (6 bases). Germline CDR1 DFQATT, CDR2 SNEGSKA (reference sequence). Trimming took off 2 bases at V and 1 base at J, with 11 bases between the two ends. This CDR3 comprises 14 residues. CDR3 sequence (DNA): TGCAGTGCTAGACCGACAGGTTTTAACTATGGCTACACCTTC. Its protein is CSARPTGFNYGYTF.